These T cell receptor beta chains were read from a single sample in a study of blood T cell repertoires in COVID-19. Clones were sequenced by immunoSEQ multiplex PCR, and TCRdb holds only the in-frame ones, with some missing. The table shows about 140,000 clones, with roughly 84% occurring only once. The sequenced material came from peripheral blood. All receptors derive from a man aged 25 to 40 with COVID-19, enrolled during active disease. The CDR3 runs from the conserved cysteine through the conserved F or W. D genes are given only for firm matches. Size is stated for part of the rows, as once, few or many counts, or as a class when the clone is expanded.

V gene	J gene	D gene	clone size	CDR3 DNA	CDR3 protein
TRBV9	TRBJ2-7	TRBD2	-	TGTGCCAGCAGCCGGACTAGCGGGACATACGAGCAGTACTTC	CASSRTSGTYEQYF
TRBV28	TRBJ2-1	TRBD2	-	TGTGCCAGCATCTGGGGGGCTAGCGGGAGGGAGCAGTTCTTC	CASIWGASGREQFF
TRBV29-1	TRBJ2-2	TRBD2	-	TGCAGCGTTGAACTAGCGGGAGTCGGCTCACCCGGGGAGCTGTTTTTT	CSVELAGVGSPGELFF
TRBV19	TRBJ2-3	TRBD2	-	TGTGCCAGTAGTTTCGGGACTAGCGGGAGTAGCACAGATACGCAGTATTTT	CASSFGTSGSSTDTQYF
TRBV5-1	TRBJ1-1	TRBD1	-	TGCGCCAGCAGCTTGGTTGGGACAGGGACCTGGGAAACTGAAGCTTTCTTT	CASSLVGTGTWETEAFF
TRBV6-1	TRBJ2-4	TRBD1	-	TGTGCCAGCAGTGAACTAGGGGGCTACGGCAAAAACATTCAGTACTTC	CASSELGGYGKNIQYF
TRBV2	TRBJ1-2	-	few	TGTGCCAGCAGTGAGGGGGGGTATGGCTACACCTTC	CASSEGGYGYTF
TRBV10-2	TRBJ2-7	-	-	TGCGCCAGCAGTGACCGGGGGTTCGAGCAGTACTTC	CASSDRGFEQYF
TRBV9	TRBJ1-4	-	-	TGTGCCAGCAGCGGCGGCCCTTCCACCCCTTCTACTAATGAAAAACTGTTTTTT	CASSGGPSTPSTNEKLFF
TRBV2	TRBJ1-2	-	-	TGTGCCAGCAGTGCCAACAGGGCGGATGGCTACACCTTC	CASSANRADGYTF
TRBV2	TRBJ1-3	TRBD1	-	TGTGCCAGCAGTGGAACAGGGGGGGCTGGAAACACCATATATTTT	CASSGTGGAGNTIYF
TRBV11-3	TRBJ2-1	-	once	TGTGCCAGCAGCTTAGGCCTAGCTAGCTCCTACAATGAGCAGTTCTTC	CASSLGLASSYNEQFF
TRBV5-1	TRBJ2-1	TRBD2	-	TGCGCCAGCAGCTCGACTAGCGGGTTTAATGAGCAGTTCTTC	CASSSTSGFNEQFF
TRBV10-1	TRBJ2-1	TRBD2	-	TGCGCCAGCAGTGGCCTTAGCGGGAGGGCCGCCAATGAGCAGTTCTTC	CASSGLSGRAANEQFF
TRBV19	TRBJ1-6	-	-	TGTGCCAGTAGTATACAGGGCTTCAATTCACCCCTCCACTTT	CASSIQGFNSPLHF
TRBV10-3	TRBJ1-2	-	-	TGTGCCATCAGCGAGGACAGCTATGGCTACACCTTC	CAISEDSYGYTF
TRBV30	TRBJ1-1	-	-	TGTGCCTGGAGGGCCCAGGTGAACACTGAAGCTTTCTTT	CAWRAQVNTEAFF
TRBV13	TRBJ2-1	TRBD2	-	TGTGCCAGCAGCTATCGGACTAGCGGGAGTGATGAGCAGTTCTTC	CASSYRTSGSDEQFF
TRBV14	TRBJ1-1	-	-	TGTGCCAGCAGCCAAAGCGGGACACCCAACACTGAAGCTTTCTTT	CASSQSGTPNTEAFF
TRBV29-1	TRBJ1-2	TRBD1	-	TGCAGCGCCGGACAGGGGACCAACTATGGCTACACCTTC	CSAGQGTNYGYTF
TRBV27	TRBJ2-3	TRBD1	-	TGTGCCAGCAGAAGAACAGGGGTCGGCACAGATACGCAGTATTTT	CASRRTGVGTDTQYF
TRBV4-1	TRBJ2-6	TRBD1	-	TGCGCCAGCAGCCAAACGGCGGTCGACAGGGGCGCCGGGGCCAACGTCCTGACTTTC	CASSQTAVDRGAGANVLTF
TRBV3-1/TRBV3-2	TRBJ1-3	TRBD1	-	TGTGCCAGCAGCCAGGACAGGGCGGCTGGAAACACCATATATTTT	CASSQDRAAGNTIYF
TRBV30	TRBJ2-7	TRBD2	-	TGTGCCTGGAGTGTAGTGGGAGGGGAGCAGTACTTC	CAWSVVGGEQYF
TRBV7-9	TRBJ2-7	TRBD1	-	TGTGCCGCCGATAGAGGACAGGGCAGGATCCAGCAGTACTTC	CAADRGQGRIQQYF
TRBV30	TRBJ2-3	TRBD1	-	TGTGCCTGGAGCCGGGACAGAGCAAGCACAGATACGCAGTATTTT	CAWSRDRASTDTQYF
TRBV19	TRBJ1-1	-	-	TGTGCCAGTAGTCCAGGTTGGGGGGTAAGGACTGAAGCTTTCTTT	CASSPGWGVRTEAFF
TRBV18	TRBJ1-1	-	-	TGTGCCAGCTCACTGGGCCAGGGGAACACTGAAGCTTTCTTT	CASSLGQGNTEAFF
TRBV6-5	TRBJ2-2	TRBD1	-	TGTGCCAGCAGCCCGGGACAGGCGAAAACCGGGGAGCTGTTTTTT	CASSPGQAKTGELFF
TRBV11-2	TRBJ1-6	-	-	TGTGCCAGCAGCTTAGAGGGCGGGGGCCATTCACCCCTCCACTTT	CASSLEGGGHSPLHF
TRBV15	TRBJ2-3	-	-	TGTGCCACCAGCAGAGATCGGGAGCCAGATACGCAGTATTTT	CATSRDREPDTQYF
TRBV24-1	TRBJ1-4	-	once	TGTGCCACCAGTGATTCCCGGAGGGGCGCAGAAAAACTGTTTTTT	CATSDSRRGAEKLFF
TRBV6-4	TRBJ2-3	TRBD2	-	TGTGCCAGCAGTGTGGCGGGAGACCCGGGAGATACGCAGTATTTT	CASSVAGDPGDTQYF
TRBV5-4	TRBJ1-2	-	few	TGTGCCAGCAGCCCCCCGGAGGTTAACTATGGCTACACCTTC	CASSPPEVNYGYTF
TRBV27	TRBJ1-4	-	-	TGTGCCAGCACCCAGAGGGACAAGGGTGAAAAACTGTTTTTT	CASTQRDKGEKLFF
TRBV2	TRBJ2-6	-	-	TGTGCCAGCAAACTAGAGGCTGGGGCCAACGTCCTGACTTTC	CASKLEAGANVLTF
TRBV6-1	TRBJ2-7	-	once	TGTGCCAGCAGTTTAACTAGTAAGTCATACGAGCAGTACTTC	CASSLTSKSYEQYF
TRBV19	TRBJ2-7	TRBD1	-	TGTGCCAGTAGCGGTACCGGGACAGGGGGCCACGAGCAGTACTTC	CASSGTGTGGHEQYF
TRBV5-5	TRBJ1-6	-	-	TGTGCCAGCAGCTTGTGGACAGAGTCTAATTCACCCCTCCACTTT	CASSLWTESNSPLHF
TRBV23-1	TRBJ2-3	-	-	TGCGCCAGCAGTTACCGCGGGGGCACAGATACGCAGTATTTT	CASSYRGGTDTQYF
TRBV7-3	TRBJ2-2	TRBD2	-	TGTGCCAGCAGCTTACCGACTAGCGGGATAGCGTACACCGGGGAGCTGTTTTTT	CASSLPTSGIAYTGELFF
TRBV30	TRBJ2-5	TRBD2	-	TGTGCCTGGGGCGGGGGAGCGGGCCACCAAGAGACCCAGTACTTC	CAWGGGAGHQETQYF
TRBV28	TRBJ2-3	TRBD1	-	TGTGCCAGCAGTTTGGGAGGGGGACAGGGGGCAACAGATACGCAGTATTTT	CASSLGGGQGATDTQYF
TRBV2	TRBJ2-2	TRBD1	-	TGTGCCAGCAGGGACGACAGGGCCGGGGAGCTGTTTTTT	CASRDDRAGELFF
TRBV10-3	TRBJ2-7	TRBD1	-	TGTGCCATCAGTGTAGGTCAGGGGGCCTACGAGCAGTACTTC	CAISVGQGAYEQYF
TRBV27	TRBJ2-3	TRBD1	-	TGTGCCAGCAGTTTAGTAACAGGGGTGGATACGCAGTATTTT	CASSLVTGVDTQYF